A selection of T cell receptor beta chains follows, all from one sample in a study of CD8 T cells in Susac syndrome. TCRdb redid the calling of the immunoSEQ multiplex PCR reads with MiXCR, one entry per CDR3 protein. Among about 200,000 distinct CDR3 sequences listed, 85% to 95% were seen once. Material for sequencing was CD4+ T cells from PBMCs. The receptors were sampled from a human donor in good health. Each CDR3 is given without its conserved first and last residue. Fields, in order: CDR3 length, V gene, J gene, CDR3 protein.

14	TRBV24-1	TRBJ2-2	ATSASSPPYTGELF
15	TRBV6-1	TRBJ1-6	ASSGARPFEYNSPLH
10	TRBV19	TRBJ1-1	ASSMGYTEAF
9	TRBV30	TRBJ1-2	AWGGGYGYT
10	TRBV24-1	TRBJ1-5	ATSESDQPQH
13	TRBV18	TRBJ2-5	ASSPPSQEKETQY
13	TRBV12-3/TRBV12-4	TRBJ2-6	ASSFGTAGANVLT
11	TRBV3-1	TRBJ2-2	ASSSRDGGELF
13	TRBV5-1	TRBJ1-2	ASSFWAGASYGYT
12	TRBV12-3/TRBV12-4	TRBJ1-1	ASSSGRVGTEAF
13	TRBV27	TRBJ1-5	ASRSSGLGNQPQH
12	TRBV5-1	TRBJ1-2	ASSLQDYGYGYT
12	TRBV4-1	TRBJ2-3	ASHGRGASDTQY
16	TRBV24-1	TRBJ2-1	ATSDNRGAGAGYNEQF
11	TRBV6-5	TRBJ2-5	ASSLDRSETQY
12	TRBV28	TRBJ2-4	ASTPPGGGNIQY
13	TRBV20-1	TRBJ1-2	SARDWSGQGYGYT
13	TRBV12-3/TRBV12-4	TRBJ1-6	ASTRQAFNNSPLH
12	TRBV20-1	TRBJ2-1	SALAGKSYNEQF
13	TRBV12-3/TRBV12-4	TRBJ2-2	ASSLGGLAAGELF
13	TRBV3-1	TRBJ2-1	ASSQDQGAHNEQF
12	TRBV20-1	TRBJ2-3	SAGPPVSTDTQY
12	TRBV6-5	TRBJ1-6	ASTDRGRGSPLH
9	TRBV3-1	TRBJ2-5	ASSRSSSQY
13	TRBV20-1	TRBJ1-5	SARGGAWDNQPQH
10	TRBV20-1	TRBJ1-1	AQGGTNTEAF
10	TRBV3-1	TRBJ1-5	ASSQDGQPQH
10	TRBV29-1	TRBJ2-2	SGRENTGELF
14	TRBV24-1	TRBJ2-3	ATSDGRGGPTDTQY
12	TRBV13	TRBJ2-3	ASKEGGQTDTQY
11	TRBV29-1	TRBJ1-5	SVADRALQPQH
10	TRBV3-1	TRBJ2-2	ASSPIAGELF
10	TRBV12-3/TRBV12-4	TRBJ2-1	ASSPYRNEQF
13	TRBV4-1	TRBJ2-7	ASSQLAGGLDEQY
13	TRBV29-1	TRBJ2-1	SVAPNKGSHNEQF
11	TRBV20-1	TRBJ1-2	SASHDRGDGYT
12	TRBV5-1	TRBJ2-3	ASSRASGADTQY
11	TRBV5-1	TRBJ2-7	ASSLEEAYEQY
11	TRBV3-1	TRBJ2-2	ASSPQVTGELF
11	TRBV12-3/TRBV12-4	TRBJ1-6	ASSLGEQASLH
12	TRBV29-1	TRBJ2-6	SVSGDSGANVLT
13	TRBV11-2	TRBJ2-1	ASSLAGDLDYEQF
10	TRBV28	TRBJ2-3	ASRTSGEEWY
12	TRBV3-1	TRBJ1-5	ASSQDRGCQPQH
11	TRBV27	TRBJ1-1	ASGRHLNTEAF
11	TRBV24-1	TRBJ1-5	ATSRDQDQPQH
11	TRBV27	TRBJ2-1	ASMAGINNEQF
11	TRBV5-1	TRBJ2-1	ASSWDRENEQF
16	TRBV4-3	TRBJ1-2	ASSQEVRGAGSNYGYT
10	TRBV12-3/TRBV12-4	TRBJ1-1	ASSLGPTEAF
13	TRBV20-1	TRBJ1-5	SAALGASTGQPQH
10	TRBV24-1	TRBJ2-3	ATSDLSHTQY
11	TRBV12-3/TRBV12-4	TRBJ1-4	ASSRGANEKLF
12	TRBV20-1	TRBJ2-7	SATRTGGSYEQY
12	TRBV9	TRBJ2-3	ASSAGLITDTQY
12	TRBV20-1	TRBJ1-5	SAITSQGFQPQH
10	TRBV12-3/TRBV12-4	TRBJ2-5	ASSRGGRTQY
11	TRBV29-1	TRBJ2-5	SVIDSGPETQY